Listed below are T cell receptor beta chains from one sample, sequenced in a study of response to subunit inactivated influenza vaccine. TCRdb reprocessed the RT-PCR reads with MiXCR, giving one entry per CDR3 protein. This table holds about 520,000 distinct CDR3 sequences, more than 7% found once. Sequences were derived from PBMCs from blood, sampled around 2 years after vaccination. Every receptor here comes from a man in his fifties or sixties who received an inactivated influenza vaccine. Each CDR3 is given with its conserved first and last residue. The D gene is left open where the match is weak. The size field is filled for only some rows; it gives once, few, many or a size class.

>many|TRBJ2-5|TRBV2|TRBD1
CASSEAQTGVETQYF
TGTGCCAGCAGTGAAGCTCAGACAGGGGTTGAGACCCAGTACTTC
>many|TRBJ2-2|TRBV15|.
CATSSITPAGELFF
TGTGCCACCAGCAGTATCACTCCCGCCGGGGAGCTGTTTTTT
>many|TRBJ1-6|TRBV20-1|.
CSASVTADYNSPLHF
TGCAGTGCTAGCGTAACAGCGGACTATAATTCACCCCTCCACTTT
>few|TRBJ2-7|TRBV5-5|TRBD2
CASSLQPAREGSYEQYF
TGTGCCAGCAGCTTGCAGCCCGCGAGGGAGGGATCCTACGAGCAGTACTTC
>.|TRBJ2-3|TRBV28|.
CASSLSGLGSTDTQYF
TGTGCCAGCAGTTTATCCGGACTTGGAAGCACAGATACGCAGTATTTT
>.|TRBJ2-1|TRBV11-2|.
CASRSPRTTPYKQFF
TGTGCCAGCAGATCTCCGAGGACGACGCCTTATAAGCAGTTCTTC
>few|TRBJ2-3|TRBV29-1|.
CSVEDRGGSTDTQYF
TGCAGCGTTGAAGATCGCGGCGGTAGCACAGATACGCAGTATTTT
>.|TRBJ2-5|TRBV5-4|.
CASSMVGESETQYF
TGTGCCAGCAGCATGGTGGGGGAATCGGAGACCCAGTACTTC
>.|TRBJ2-5|TRBV7-2|.
CASRPMAGETQYF
TGTGCCAGCAGACCGATGGCCGGCGAGACCCAGTACTTC
>.|TRBJ1-2|TRBV27|.
CASSLTPGLGYTF
TGTGCCAGCAGTTTAACCCCCGGGCTAGGCTACACCTTC
>many|TRBJ2-3|TRBV6-5|TRBD1
CASSYNRGTDTQYF
TGTGCCAGCAGTTACAACAGGGGAACAGATACGCAGTATTTT
>few|TRBJ2-7|TRBV5-6|.
CASSFRGKTIEQYF
TGTGCCAGCAGCTTCAGGGGTAAAACCATCGAGCAGTACTTC
>many|TRBJ2-7|TRBV18|TRBD2
CASSSLAGSYEQYF
TGTGCCAGCTCATCTCTAGCGGGATCCTACGAGCAGTACTTC
>few|TRBJ1-1|TRBV29-1|.
CSAGRQARNTEAFF
TGCAGCGCTGGGAGACAGGCTCGGAACACTGAAGCTTTCTTT
>many|TRBJ2-3|TRBV12-3/TRBV12-4|.
CASRGADTQYF
TGTGCCAGCAGAGGGGCAGATACGCAGTATTTT
>few|TRBJ1-5|TRBV28|TRBD1
CASSFVVRTGGPRSNQPQHF
TGTGCCAGCAGTTTTGTGGTTCGGACAGGGGGTCCTCGTAGCAATCAGCCCCAGCATTTT
>few|TRBJ2-7|TRBV7-9|.
CASSLTPGQGGHEQYF
TGTGCCAGCAGCTTAACGCCGGGTCAGGGGGGCCACGAGCAGTACTTC
>few|TRBJ2-3|TRBV5-1|.
CASSDPGAVADTQYF
TGCGCCAGCAGCGATCCGGGGGCGGTGGCAGATACGCAGTATTTT
>.|TRBJ1-4|TRBV3-1|TRBD1
CASSQDGTGSEKLFF
TGTGCCAGCAGCCAAGATGGGACAGGGAGTGAAAAACTGTTTTTT
>.|TRBJ1-6|TRBV4-2|TRBD1
CASKGAGGWKEPLHF
TGTGCCAGCAAGGGGGCCGGGGGCTGGAAGGAACCCCTCCACTTT
>many|TRBJ2-3|TRBV9|TRBD2
CASSVGSGLITDTQYF
TGTGCCAGCAGCGTAGGTAGCGGGCTCATCACAGATACGCAGTATTTT
>few|TRBJ1-3|TRBV12-3/TRBV12-4|.
CASSQKGNTIYF
TGTGCCAGCAGTCAAAAGGGAAACACCATATATTTT
>few|TRBJ1-1|TRBV7-9|.
CASSAFASLNTEAFF
TGTGCCAGCAGCGCATTTGCAAGTCTGAACACTGAAGCTTTCTTT
>.|TRBJ2-2|TRBV20-1|.
CSARDYKGSGELFF
TGCAGTGCTAGAGATTATAAGGGTTCCGGGGAGCTGTTTTTT
>few|TRBJ2-7|TRBV20-1|.
CSAKDRRDEQYF
TGCAGTGCTAAGGACAGGAGGGACGAGCAGTACTTC
>.|TRBJ1-2|TRBV4-3|TRBD1
CASSQGVQGAYGYTF
TGCGCCAGCAGCCAAGGAGTCCAGGGGGCTTATGGCTACACCTTC
>.|TRBJ2-2|TRBV27|TRBD2
CAGSSILAGTTGELFF
TGTGCCGGCAGTTCAATACTAGCGGGAACCACCGGGGAGCTGTTTTTT
>few|TRBJ2-1|TRBV19|.
CASSIDRERAYNEQFF
TGTGCCAGTAGTATAGATCGGGAGAGGGCCTACAATGAGCAGTTCTTC
>few|TRBJ2-1|TRBV20-1|.
CSASLSSYNEQFF
TGCAGTGCTAGCCTCAGCTCCTACAATGAGCAGTTCTTC
>.|TRBJ1-2|TRBV12-3/TRBV12-4|.
CASSFRTRGYTF
TGTGCCAGCAGTTTTAGGACGAGAGGCTACACCTTC
>few|TRBJ2-5|TRBV15|TRBD2
CATSSGGRVQETQYF
TGTGCCACCAGCAGTGGAGGGAGGGTTCAAGAGACCCAGTACTTC
>many|TRBJ2-1|TRBV5-1|TRBD2
CASMGLATYNEQFF
TGCGCCAGCATGGGACTAGCGACATACAATGAGCAGTTCTTC
>few|TRBJ2-7|TRBV10-3|.
CAISESGVAGQREQYF
TGTGCCATCAGTGAGTCAGGGGTAGCGGGACAGCGCGAGCAGTACTTC
>few|TRBJ1-1|TRBV20-1|.
CSASPGEGYTEAFF
TGCAGTGCTAGCCCGGGGGAGGGGTACACTGAAGCTTTCTTT
>.|TRBJ1-1|TRBV4-1|.
CASSQDSRMNTEAFF
TGCGCCAGCAGCCAAGACAGTCGCATGAACACTGAAGCTTTCTTT
>few|TRBJ1-2|TRBV29-1|.
CSGGETNYGYTF
TGCAGCGGGGGAGAGACTAACTATGGCTACACCTTC
>.|TRBJ1-2|TRBV2|.
CASKEGFFDYGYTF
TGTGCCAGCAAGGAGGGATTCTTCGACTATGGCTACACCTTC
>many|TRBJ2-7|TRBV6-2/TRBV6-3|.
CASSYAAYEQYF
TGTGCCAGCAGTTATGCAGCCTACGAGCAGTACTTC
>few|TRBJ2-1|TRBV11-2|.
CASSLGLRGNEQFF
TGTGCCAGCAGCTTAGGATTGCGGGGCAATGAGCAGTTCTTC
>few|TRBJ1-2|TRBV5-5|.
CASSLDRAHYGYTF
TGTGCCAGCAGCTTGGACAGGGCCCACTATGGCTACACCTTC
>medium-sized|TRBJ1-5|TRBV12-3/TRBV12-4|.
CASSFTAAQPQHF
TGTGCCAGCAGTTTCACAGCAGCTCAGCCCCAGCATTTT
>few|TRBJ2-7|TRBV12-3/TRBV12-4|TRBD1
CASRTDRGYEQYF
TGTGCCAGCAGGACAGACAGGGGGTACGAGCAGTACTTC
>few|TRBJ1-1|TRBV20-1|.
CSAIPMRRRDTEAFF
TGCAGTGCGATTCCTATGAGACGGAGGGACACTGAAGCTTTCTTT
>many|TRBJ2-1|TRBV5-1|TRBD2
CASSPSPLAGGSNEQFF
TGCGCCAGCAGCCCATCCCCCCTAGCGGGAGGATCCAATGAGCAGTTCTTC
>.|TRBJ2-5|TRBV11-2|.
CASSLGWVKGETQYF
TGTGCCAGCAGCTTAGGCTGGGTTAAGGGAGAGACCCAGTACTTC
>.|TRBJ1-3|TRBV5-1|TRBD1
CASSLDPRGGTGNTIYF
TGCGCCAGCAGCCTGGACCCTCGAGGGGGCACTGGAAACACCATATATTTT
>.|TRBJ2-1|TRBV12-3/TRBV12-4|TRBD2
CASSLRPSGSYEQFF
TGTGCCAGCAGTTTGCGGCCTAGCGGGAGCTATGAGCAGTTCTTC
>.|TRBJ2-1|TRBV12-3/TRBV12-4|.
CASTSGASYNEQFF
TGTGCCAGCACCTCAGGGGCCTCCTACAATGAGCAGTTCTTC
>few|TRBJ2-1|TRBV9|.
CASSGSGLEQFF
TGTGCCAGCAGCGGATCAGGACTAGAGCAGTTCTTC
>few|TRBJ1-2|TRBV4-1|.
CASSQGGPSLYGYTF
TGCGCCAGCAGCCAAGGAGGCCCCAGTCTCTATGGCTACACCTTC
>few|TRBJ1-4|TRBV18|.
CASSLPDRGTTNEKLFF
TGTGCCAGCTCACTCCCCGATCGGGGCACAACTAATGAAAAACTGTTTTTT
>few|TRBJ2-1|TRBV10-3|.
CAIRGETTYNEQFF
TGTGCCATCAGGGGAGAGACTACTTACAATGAGCAGTTCTTC
>few|TRBJ2-3|TRBV7-2|TRBD2
CASSQLAGSSTDTQYF
TGTGCCAGCAGCCAACTAGCGGGGAGTTCCACAGATACGCAGTATTTT
>.|TRBJ2-5|TRBV15|.
CATSRGGHQETQYF
TGTGCCACCAGCAGAGGTGGGCACCAAGAGACCCAGTACTTC